The 6 T cell receptor beta chains listed next were all sequenced from one sample in a study of blood T cell repertoires in COVID-19. The method was immunoSEQ multiplex PCR; TCRdb's version includes in-frame clones alone and lacks a portion of them. The profile shows about 410,000 clones, roughly 90% of them singletons. Sample: peripheral blood. The receptor source for this set is a woman aged 40 to 55 with COVID-19, enrolled during active disease.

This chain uses TRBV12-3 or TRBV12-4 with TRBJ1-6; D gene uncertain. V lost 6 bases and J lost 8, with 11 bases in between. The CDR3 is 13 amino acids. CDR3 in DNA: TGTGCCAGCAGATGGGCCGGGGATTCACCCCTCCACTTT. It encodes CASRWAGDSPLHF.

The V call is TRBV24-1, the J call TRBJ2-2, with D possibly being TRBD1 (6 bases). The CDR3 is made up of 13 amino acids. V was cut by 4 bases and J by 9 bases, with 11 bases left in between. The germline V gene encodes CDR1 KGHDR and CDR2 SFDVKD. For the CDR3, the DNA is TGTGCCACCAGTGAATCAGGGGCGAGGGAGCTGTTTTTT. Translated: CATSESGARELFF.

CDR3 DNA: TGTGCCAGCAGCTTAGAGGCGAGGCTATCCATGACCCAGTACTTC. This gives the protein CASSLEARLSMTQYF. This chain connects TRBV11-2 to TRBJ2-5; D ambiguous. The CDR3 runs 15 residues. Deletions cut 0 bases from V and 7 bases from J, with 15 bases between. CDR1 SGHAT and CDR2 FQNNGV come from the germline V gene.

V usage is TRBV4-3 and J usage is TRBJ2-3, with D tentatively TRBD1 (6 bases). The V gene's germline CDR1 is LGHNA and CDR2 YSLEER. CDR3 size: 15 residues. V was shortened by 0 bases and J by 1 base, with 8 bases between the two germline ends. As DNA, the CDR3 is TGCGCCAGCAGCCAAGATTGGACAGGCACAGATACGCAGTATTTT. Its translation: CASSQDWTGTDTQYF.

For this clone: Within the sample, other DNA sequences also encode this same CDR3. The rearrangement joins TRBV5-4 to TRBJ2-3; 12 nucleotides align to TRBD2. Germline CDR1 and CDR2: SGHNT and YYREEE (reference sequence). This CDR3 contains 16 residues. Losses at the gene ends were 3 bases for V and 0 bases for J; bases not matched to a gene: 2. The CDR3 sequence is CASSSGLAGSTDTQYF. DNA for the CDR3: TGTGCCAGCAGCTCCGGACTAGCGGGGAGCACAGATACGCAGTATTTT.

The genes are TRBV7-2 and TRBJ2-7; D unresolved. Trimming took 1 base from V and 6 from J, leaving 4 bases between them. CDR1 and CDR2 (germline): SGHTA, FQGNSA. The CDR3 covers 11 residues. CDR3 sequence: CASSLGREQYF. CDR3 in DNA: TGTGCCAGCAGCTTAGGTCGCGAGCAGTACTTC.